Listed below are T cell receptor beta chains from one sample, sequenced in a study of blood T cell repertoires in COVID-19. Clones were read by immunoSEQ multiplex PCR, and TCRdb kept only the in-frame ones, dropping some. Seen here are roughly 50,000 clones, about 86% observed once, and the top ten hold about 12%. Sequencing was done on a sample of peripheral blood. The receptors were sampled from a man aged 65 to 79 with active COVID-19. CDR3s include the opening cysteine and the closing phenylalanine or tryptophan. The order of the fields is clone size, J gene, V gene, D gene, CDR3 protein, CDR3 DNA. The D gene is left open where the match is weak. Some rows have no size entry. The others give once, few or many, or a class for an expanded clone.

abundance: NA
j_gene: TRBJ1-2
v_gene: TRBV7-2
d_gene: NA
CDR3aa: CASSLDLLNNYGYTF
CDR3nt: TGTGCCAGCAGCTTAGATCTCCTTAATAACTATGGCTACACCTTC

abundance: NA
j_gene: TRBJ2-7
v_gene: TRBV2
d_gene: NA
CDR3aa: CASSEDSLYEQYF
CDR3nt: TGTGCCAGCAGTGAGGACAGCCTCTACGAGCAGTACTTC

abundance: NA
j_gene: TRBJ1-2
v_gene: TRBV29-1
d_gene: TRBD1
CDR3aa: CSVENQGQGVFGYTF
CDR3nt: TGCAGCGTTGAAAATCAGGGACAGGGGGTATTTGGCTACACCTTC

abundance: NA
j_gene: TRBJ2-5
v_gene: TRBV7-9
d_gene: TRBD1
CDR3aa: CASSPRTGEETQYF
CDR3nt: TGTGCCAGCAGCCCGAGGACAGGGGAAGAGACCCAGTACTTC

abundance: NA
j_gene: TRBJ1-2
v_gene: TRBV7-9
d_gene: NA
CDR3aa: CASSLAGVGYTF
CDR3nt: TGTGCCAGCAGCTTAGCAGGAGTCGGCTACACCTTC

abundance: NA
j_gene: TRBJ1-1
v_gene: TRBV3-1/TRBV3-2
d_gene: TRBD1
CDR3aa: CASSQDRQGRFAEAFF
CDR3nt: TGTGCCAGCAGCCAAGATAGACAGGGGAGGTTCGCTGAAGCTTTCTTT

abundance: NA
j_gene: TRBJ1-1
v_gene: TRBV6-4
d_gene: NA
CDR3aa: CASSSQTGAEAFF
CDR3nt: TGTGCCAGCAGTTCGCAGACGGGAGCTGAAGCTTTCTTT

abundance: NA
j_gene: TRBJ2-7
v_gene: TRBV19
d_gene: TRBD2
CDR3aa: CASRGHGLAAYEQYF
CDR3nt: TGTGCCAGTAGAGGGCACGGACTAGCGGCTTACGAGCAGTACTTC

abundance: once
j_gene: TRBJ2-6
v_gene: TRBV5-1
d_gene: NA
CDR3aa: CASSVGGARGANVLTF
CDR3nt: TGCGCCAGCAGCGTAGGGGGGGCGCGCGGGGCCAACGTCCTGACTTTC

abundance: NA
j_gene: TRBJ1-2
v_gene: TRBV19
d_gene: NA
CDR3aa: CASSIEQGGYTF
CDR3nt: TGTGCCAGTAGTATCGAGCAGGGAGGCTACACCTTC

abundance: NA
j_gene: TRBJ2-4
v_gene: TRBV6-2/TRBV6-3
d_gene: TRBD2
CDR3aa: CASSWTSGGPENIQYF
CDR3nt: TGTGCCAGCAGTTGGACTAGCGGGGGGCCTGAAAACATTCAGTACTTC

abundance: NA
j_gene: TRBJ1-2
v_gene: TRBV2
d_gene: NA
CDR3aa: CASSEALQGTTF
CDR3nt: TGTGCCAGCAGTGAAGCGCTTCAGGGTACAACCTTC

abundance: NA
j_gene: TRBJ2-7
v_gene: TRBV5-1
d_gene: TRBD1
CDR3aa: CASMGTGGGGEQYF
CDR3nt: TGCGCCAGCATGGGCACAGGGGGCGGAGGCGAGCAGTACTTC

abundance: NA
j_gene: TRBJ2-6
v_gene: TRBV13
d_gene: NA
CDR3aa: CASSSNSGANVLTF
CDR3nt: TGTGCCAGCAGCTCAAACTCTGGGGCCAACGTCCTGACTTTC

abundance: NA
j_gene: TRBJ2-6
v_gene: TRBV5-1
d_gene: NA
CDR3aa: CASTGTDFSGANVLTF
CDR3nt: TGCGCCAGTACTGGGACTGATTTCTCTGGGGCCAACGTCCTGACTTTC

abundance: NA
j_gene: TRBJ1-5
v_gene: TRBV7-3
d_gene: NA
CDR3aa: CASSLAAYPGGRDQPQHF
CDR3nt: TGTGCCAGCAGCTTGGCCGCCTACCCGGGGGGGAGGGATCAGCCCCAGCATTTT

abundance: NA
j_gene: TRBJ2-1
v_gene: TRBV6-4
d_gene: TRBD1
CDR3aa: CASSPRTGGNEQFF
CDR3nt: TGTGCCAGCAGTCCCCGGACAGGGGGAAATGAGCAGTTCTTC

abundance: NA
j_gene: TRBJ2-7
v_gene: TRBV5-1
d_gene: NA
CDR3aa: CASSLNRLTAGASGEQYF
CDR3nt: TGCGCCAGCAGCTTGAACCGTCTTACGGCAGGGGCTTCCGGCGAGCAGTACTTC

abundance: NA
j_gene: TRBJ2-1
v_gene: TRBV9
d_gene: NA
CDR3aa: CASSVQGAWNEQFF
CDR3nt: TGTGCCAGCAGCGTACAAGGGGCTTGGAATGAGCAGTTCTTC

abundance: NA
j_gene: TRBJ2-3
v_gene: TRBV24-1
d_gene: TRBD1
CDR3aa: CATSPGGGTDTQYF
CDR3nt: TGTGCCACCAGTCCAGGGGGAGGCACAGATACGCAGTATTTT

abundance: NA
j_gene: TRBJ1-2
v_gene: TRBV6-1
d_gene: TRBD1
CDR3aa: CASSEDRGLLNYGYTF
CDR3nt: TGTGCCAGCAGTGAGGACAGGGGGCTCTTGAACTATGGCTACACCTTC

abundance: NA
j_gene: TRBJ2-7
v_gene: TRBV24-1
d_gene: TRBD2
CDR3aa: CATSPGLDLPEQYF
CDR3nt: TGTGCCACCAGTCCGGGACTAGACTTGCCCGAGCAGTACTTC

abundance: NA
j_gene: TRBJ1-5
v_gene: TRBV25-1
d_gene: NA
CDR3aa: CASSESGNQPQHF
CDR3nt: TGTGCCAGCAGTGAATCGGGAAACCAGCCCCAGCATTTT

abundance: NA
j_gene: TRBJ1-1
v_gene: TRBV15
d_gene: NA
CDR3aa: CATSRPDTNTEAFF
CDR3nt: TGTGCCACCAGCAGACCTGACACGAACACTGAAGCTTTCTTT

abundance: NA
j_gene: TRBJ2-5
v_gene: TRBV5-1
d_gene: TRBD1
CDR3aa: CASSSIGTEETQYF
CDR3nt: TGCGCCAGCAGTAGTATCGGGACAGAAGAGACCCAGTACTTC

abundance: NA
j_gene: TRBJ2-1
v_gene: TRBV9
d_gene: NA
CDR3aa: CASSVRGPGYNEQFF
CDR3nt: TGTGCCAGCAGCGTTAGAGGTCCGGGCTACAATGAGCAGTTCTTC